Listed below are T cell receptor beta chains from one sample, sequenced in a study of blood T cell repertoires in COVID-19. Sequenced by immunoSEQ multiplex PCR; TCRdb stores in-frame clones only, minus some. The table includes approximately 140,000 clones, about 89% detected once. The sequencing input was peripheral blood. Receptors originate from a man older than 75 with acute or convalescent COVID-19. Both conserved end residues are part of each CDR3. A D gene is named only where the DNA matches it firmly. A clone size is listed for some rows: how often the clone was seen (once, few, many), or a class if it is expanded.

clone size: NA
J gene: TRBJ2-5
D gene: TRBD2
V gene: TRBV19
CDR3 DNA: TGTGCCAGTAGTATAGTAGCGGGGGGCCAAGAGACCCAGTACTTC
CDR3 protein: CASSIVAGGQETQYF

clone size: NA
J gene: TRBJ1-1
D gene: TRBD1
V gene: TRBV7-9
CDR3 DNA: TGTGCCAGCAGCTTCGGGACAGGGGGGGCTGAAGCTTTCTTT
CDR3 protein: CASSFGTGGAEAFF

clone size: once
J gene: TRBJ1-1
D gene: NA
V gene: TRBV28
CDR3 DNA: TGTGCCAGCAGTTCAGGGTGGAACACTGAAGCTTTCTTT
CDR3 protein: CASSSGWNTEAFF

clone size: NA
J gene: TRBJ1-2
D gene: NA
V gene: TRBV5-1
CDR3 DNA: TGCGCCAGCAGCTTGGATGGGCCCAGTCCGTTAGGCTACACCTTC
CDR3 protein: CASSLDGPSPLGYTF

clone size: NA
J gene: TRBJ2-7
D gene: TRBD2
V gene: TRBV3-1/TRBV3-2
CDR3 DNA: TGTGCCAGCAGCCAAGCAAGGTCGACTAGCCGTTACTCCTACGAGCAGTACTTC
CDR3 protein: CASSQARSTSRYSYEQYF

clone size: NA
J gene: TRBJ2-2
D gene: TRBD1
V gene: TRBV5-1
CDR3 DNA: TGCGCCAGCAGCCGCTCGGGACAGGGGGCTACCGGGGAGCTGTTTTTT
CDR3 protein: CASSRSGQGATGELFF

clone size: NA
J gene: TRBJ2-7
D gene: TRBD1
V gene: TRBV19
CDR3 DNA: TGTGCCAGTAGTTTCGTGGACAGGTCAAAAGGGGAGCAGTACTTC
CDR3 protein: CASSFVDRSKGEQYF

clone size: NA
J gene: TRBJ2-1
D gene: TRBD2
V gene: TRBV7-3
CDR3 DNA: TGTGCCAGCAGCTCCCCGGGACCAACCGGGACTAGCGGGAGGCCCTACAATGAGCAGTTCTTC
CDR3 protein: CASSSPGPTGTSGRPYNEQFF

clone size: once
J gene: TRBJ1-2
D gene: NA
V gene: TRBV19
CDR3 DNA: TGTGCCAGCCAGGCCTTCTATGGCTACACCTTC
CDR3 protein: CASQAFYGYTF

clone size: NA
J gene: TRBJ2-2
D gene: NA
V gene: TRBV5-1
CDR3 DNA: TGCGCCAGCAGGACATACCGAGGAGGGGCCGGGGAGCTGTTTTTT
CDR3 protein: CASRTYRGGAGELFF

clone size: NA
J gene: TRBJ2-7
D gene: TRBD1
V gene: TRBV6-5
CDR3 DNA: TGTGCCAGCAGTTACACCCGGGACAGCTACGAGCAGTACTTC
CDR3 protein: CASSYTRDSYEQYF

clone size: once
J gene: TRBJ2-5
D gene: NA
V gene: TRBV12-3/TRBV12-4
CDR3 DNA: TGTGCCAGCAGCCGAGAGGAGCAAGAGACCCAGTACTTC
CDR3 protein: CASSREEQETQYF

clone size: NA
J gene: TRBJ2-7
D gene: NA
V gene: TRBV25-1
CDR3 DNA: TGTGCCAGCAGTGGACATAGAAGCTCCTACGAGCAGTACTTC
CDR3 protein: CASSGHRSSYEQYF

clone size: NA
J gene: TRBJ2-5
D gene: NA
V gene: TRBV27
CDR3 DNA: TGTGCCAGCAGTTCTCTAGGTGCCTGGGAGACCCAGTACTTC
CDR3 protein: CASSSLGAWETQYF

clone size: NA
J gene: TRBJ2-5
D gene: NA
V gene: TRBV2
CDR3 DNA: TGTGCCAGCAGTTACAGGGACCAAGAGACCCAGTACTTC
CDR3 protein: CASSYRDQETQYF

clone size: NA
J gene: TRBJ1-1
D gene: NA
V gene: TRBV5-1
CDR3 DNA: TGCGCCAGCAGCTTGGTGGTACAGTTTAACACTGAAGCTTTCTTT
CDR3 protein: CASSLVVQFNTEAFF